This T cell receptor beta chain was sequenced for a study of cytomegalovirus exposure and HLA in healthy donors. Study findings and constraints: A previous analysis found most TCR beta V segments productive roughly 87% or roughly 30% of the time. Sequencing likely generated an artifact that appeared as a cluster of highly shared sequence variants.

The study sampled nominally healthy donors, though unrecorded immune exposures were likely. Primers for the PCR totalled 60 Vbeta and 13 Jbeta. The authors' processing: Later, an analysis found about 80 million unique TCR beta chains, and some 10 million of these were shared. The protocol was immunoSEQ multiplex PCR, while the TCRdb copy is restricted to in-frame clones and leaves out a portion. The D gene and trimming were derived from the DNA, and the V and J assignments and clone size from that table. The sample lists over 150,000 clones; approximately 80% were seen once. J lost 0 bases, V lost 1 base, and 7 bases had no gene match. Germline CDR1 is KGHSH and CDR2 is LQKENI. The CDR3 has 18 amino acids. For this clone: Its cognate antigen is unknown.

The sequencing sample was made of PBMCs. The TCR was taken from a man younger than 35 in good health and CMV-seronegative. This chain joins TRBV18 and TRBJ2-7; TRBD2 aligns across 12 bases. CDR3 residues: CASSPRPSGGGSSYEQYF. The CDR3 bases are TGTGCCAGCTCACCACGCCCTAGCGGGGGGGGGAGCTCCTACGAGCAGTACTTC.